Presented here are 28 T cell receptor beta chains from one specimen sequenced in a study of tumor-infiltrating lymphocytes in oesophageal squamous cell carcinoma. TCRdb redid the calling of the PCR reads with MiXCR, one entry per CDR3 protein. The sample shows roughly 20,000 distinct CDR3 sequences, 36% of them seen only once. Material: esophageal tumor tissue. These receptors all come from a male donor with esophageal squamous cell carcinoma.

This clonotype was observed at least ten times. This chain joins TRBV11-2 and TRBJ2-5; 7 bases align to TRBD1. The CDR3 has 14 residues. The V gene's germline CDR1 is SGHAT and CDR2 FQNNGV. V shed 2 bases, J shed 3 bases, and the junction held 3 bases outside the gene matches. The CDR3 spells CASSLTQGEETQYF. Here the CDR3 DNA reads TGTGCCAGCAGCTTAACCCAGGGGGAAGAGACCCAGTACTTC.

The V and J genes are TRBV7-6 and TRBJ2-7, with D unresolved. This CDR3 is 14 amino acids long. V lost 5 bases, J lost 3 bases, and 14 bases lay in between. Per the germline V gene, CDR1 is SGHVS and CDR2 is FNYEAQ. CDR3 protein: CASSATVMGYEQYF. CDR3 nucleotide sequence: TGTGCCAGCAGCGCGACTGTTATGGGCTACGAGCAGTACTTC.

Written as DNA, the CDR3 is TGTGCCAGCAGTCCCGGACCCACGAACACCGGGGAGCTGTTTTTT. Encoded protein: CASSPGPTNTGELFF. This chain joins TRBV12-3 or TRBV12-4 and TRBJ2-3; D call uncertain. The DNA end is a closer match to TRBJ2-2, so the J assignment may be wrong. CDR3 size: 15 residues.

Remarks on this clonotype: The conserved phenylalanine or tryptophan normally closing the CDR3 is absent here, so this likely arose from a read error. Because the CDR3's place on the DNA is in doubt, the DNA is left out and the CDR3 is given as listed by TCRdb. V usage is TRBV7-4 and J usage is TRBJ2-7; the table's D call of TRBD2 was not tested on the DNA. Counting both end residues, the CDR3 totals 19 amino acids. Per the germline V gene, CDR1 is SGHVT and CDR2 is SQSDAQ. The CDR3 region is CASSPAASGIFWNEQYFGA.

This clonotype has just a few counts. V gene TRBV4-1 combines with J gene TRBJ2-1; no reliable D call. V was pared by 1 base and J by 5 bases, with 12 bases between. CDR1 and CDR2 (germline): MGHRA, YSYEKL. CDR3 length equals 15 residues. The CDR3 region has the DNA TGCGCCAGCAGCCAAGGGCCTTACCGAAACAATGAGCAGTTCTTC. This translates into CASSQGPYRNNEQFF.

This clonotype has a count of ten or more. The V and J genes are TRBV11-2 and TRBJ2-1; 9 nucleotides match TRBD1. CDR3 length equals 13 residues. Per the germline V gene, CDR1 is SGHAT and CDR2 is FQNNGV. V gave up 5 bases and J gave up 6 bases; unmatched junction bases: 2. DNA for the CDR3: TGTGCCAGCAGCATGGACAGGGGCAATGAGCAGTTCTTC. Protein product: CASSMDRGNEQFF. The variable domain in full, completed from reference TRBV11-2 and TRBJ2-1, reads EAGVAQSPRYKIIEKRQSVAFWCNPISGHATLYWYQQILGQGPKLLIQFQNNGVVDDSQLPKDRFSAERLKGVDSTLKIQPAKLEDSAVYLCASSMDRGNEQFFGPGTRLTVL.

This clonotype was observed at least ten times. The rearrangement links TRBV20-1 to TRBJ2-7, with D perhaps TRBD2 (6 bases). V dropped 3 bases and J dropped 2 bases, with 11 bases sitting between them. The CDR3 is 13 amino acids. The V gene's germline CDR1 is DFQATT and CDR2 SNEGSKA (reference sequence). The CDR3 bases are TGCAGTGCTAGTGATACTAGCCCCTACGAGCAGTACTTC. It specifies CSASDTSPYEQYF.

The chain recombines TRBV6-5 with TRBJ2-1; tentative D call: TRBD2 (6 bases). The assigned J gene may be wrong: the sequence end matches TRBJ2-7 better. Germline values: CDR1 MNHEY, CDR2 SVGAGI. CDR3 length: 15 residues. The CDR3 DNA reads TGTGCCAGCAGTTACGATGACGGGAGCGGCTACGAGCAGTACTTC. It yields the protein CASSYDDGSGYEQYF.

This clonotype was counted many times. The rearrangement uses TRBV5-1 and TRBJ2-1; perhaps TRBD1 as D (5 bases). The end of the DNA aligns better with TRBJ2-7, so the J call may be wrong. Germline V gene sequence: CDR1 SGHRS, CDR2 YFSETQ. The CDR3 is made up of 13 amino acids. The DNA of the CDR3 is TGCGCCAGCAGCTTGGGGGGCATCGCCGAGCAGTACTTC. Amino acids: CASSLGGIAEQYF.

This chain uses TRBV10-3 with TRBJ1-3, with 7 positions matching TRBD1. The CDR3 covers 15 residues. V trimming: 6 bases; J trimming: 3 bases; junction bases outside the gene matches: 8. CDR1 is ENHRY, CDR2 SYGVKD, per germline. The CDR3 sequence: CAIRATGVFGNTIYF. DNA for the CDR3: TGTGCCATCAGGGCTACAGGGGTTTTTGGAAACACCATATATTTT.

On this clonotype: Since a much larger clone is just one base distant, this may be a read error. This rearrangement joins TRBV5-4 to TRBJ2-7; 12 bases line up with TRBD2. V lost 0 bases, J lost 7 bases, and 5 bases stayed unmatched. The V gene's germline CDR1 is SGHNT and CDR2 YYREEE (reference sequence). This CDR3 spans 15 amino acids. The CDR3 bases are TGTGCCAGCAGCTTGGGACTAGCGGGAGTCAATGAGCAGTACTTC. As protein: CASSLGLAGVNEQYF. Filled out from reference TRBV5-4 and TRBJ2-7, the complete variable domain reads ETGVTQSPTHLIKTRGQQVTLRCSSQSGHNTVSWYQQALGQGPQFIFQYYREEENGRGNFPPRFSGLQFPNYSSELNVNALELDDSALYLCASSLGLAGVNEQYFGPGTRLTVT.

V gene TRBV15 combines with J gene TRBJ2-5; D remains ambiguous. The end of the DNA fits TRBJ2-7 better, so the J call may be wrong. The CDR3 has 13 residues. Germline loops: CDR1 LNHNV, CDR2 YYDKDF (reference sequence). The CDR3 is CATSRVPVSEQYF. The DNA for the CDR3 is TGTGCCACCAGCAGAGTTCCAGTAAGCGAGCAGTACTTC.

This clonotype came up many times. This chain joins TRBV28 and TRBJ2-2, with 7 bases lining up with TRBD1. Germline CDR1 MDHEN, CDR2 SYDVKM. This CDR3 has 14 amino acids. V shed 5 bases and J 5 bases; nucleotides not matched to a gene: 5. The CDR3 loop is CASSPTGVTGELFF. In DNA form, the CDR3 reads TGTGCCAGCAGTCCTACAGGGGTAACCGGGGAGCTGTTTTTT. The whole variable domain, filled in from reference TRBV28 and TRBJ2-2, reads DVKVTQSSRYLVKRTGEKVFLECVQDMDHENMFWYRQDPGLGLRLIYFSYDVKMKEKGDIPEGYSVSREKKERFSLILESASTNQTSMYLCASSPTGVTGELFFGEGSRLTVL.

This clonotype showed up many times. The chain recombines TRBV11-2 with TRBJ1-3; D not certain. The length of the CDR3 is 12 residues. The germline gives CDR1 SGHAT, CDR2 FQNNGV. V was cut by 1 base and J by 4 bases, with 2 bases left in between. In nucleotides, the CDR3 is TGTGCCAGCAGCTTAGCGGGAAACACCATATATTTT. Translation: CASSLAGNTIYF.

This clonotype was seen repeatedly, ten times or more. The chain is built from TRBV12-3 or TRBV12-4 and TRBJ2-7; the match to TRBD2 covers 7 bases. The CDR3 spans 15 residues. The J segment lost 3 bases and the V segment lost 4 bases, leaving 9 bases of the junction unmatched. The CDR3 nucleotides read TGTGCCAGCAGTTCGAGCGGGGTAATTATCTACGAGCAGTACTTC. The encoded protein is CASSSSGVIIYEQYF.

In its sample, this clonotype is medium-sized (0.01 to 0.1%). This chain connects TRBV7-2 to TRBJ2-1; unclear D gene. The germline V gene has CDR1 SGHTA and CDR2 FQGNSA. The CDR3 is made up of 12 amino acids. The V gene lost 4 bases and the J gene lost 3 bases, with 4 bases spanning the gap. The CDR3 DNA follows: TGTGCCAGCAGCTCTAACTACAATGAGCAGTTCTTC. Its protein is CASSSNYNEQFF.

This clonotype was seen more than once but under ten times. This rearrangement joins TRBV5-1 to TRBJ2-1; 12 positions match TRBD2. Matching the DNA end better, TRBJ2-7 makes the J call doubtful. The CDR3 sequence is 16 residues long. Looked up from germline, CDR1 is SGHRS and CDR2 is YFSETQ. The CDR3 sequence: CASSLGTSGTLYEQYF. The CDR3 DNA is TGCGCCAGCAGCTTGGGGACTAGCGGGACCCTCTACGAGCAGTACTTC.

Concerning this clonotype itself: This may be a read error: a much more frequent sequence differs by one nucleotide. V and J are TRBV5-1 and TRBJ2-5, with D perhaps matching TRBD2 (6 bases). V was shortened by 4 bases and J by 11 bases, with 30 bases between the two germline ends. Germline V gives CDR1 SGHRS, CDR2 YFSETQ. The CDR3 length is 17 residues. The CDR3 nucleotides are TGCGCCAGCAGCCCCCGGGGGTCCCCCTCAGCCTACAATGAGCAGTACTTC. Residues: CASSPRGSPSAYNEQYF.

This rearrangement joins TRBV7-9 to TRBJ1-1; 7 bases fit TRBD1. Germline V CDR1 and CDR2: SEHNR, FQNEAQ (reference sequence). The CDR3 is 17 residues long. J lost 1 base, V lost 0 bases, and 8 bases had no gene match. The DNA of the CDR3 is TGTGCCAGCAGCTTAGCTTCATGGTCAGGGGGGAACACTGAAGCTTTCTTT. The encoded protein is CASSLASWSGGNTEAFF.

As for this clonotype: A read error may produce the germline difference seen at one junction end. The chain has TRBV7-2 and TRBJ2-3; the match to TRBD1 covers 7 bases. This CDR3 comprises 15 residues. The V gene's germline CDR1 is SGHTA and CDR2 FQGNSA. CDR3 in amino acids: CASSTRQGGGSPLHF. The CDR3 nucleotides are TGTGCCAGCAGCACCCGACAGGGCGGTGGTTCACCCCTCCACTTC. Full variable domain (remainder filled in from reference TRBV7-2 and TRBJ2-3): GAGVSQSPSNKVTEKGKDVELRCDPISGHTALYWYRQSLGQGLEFLIYFQGNSAPDKSGLPSDRFSAERTGGSVSTLTIQRTQQEDSAVYLCASSTRQGGGSPLHFGPGTRLTVL.

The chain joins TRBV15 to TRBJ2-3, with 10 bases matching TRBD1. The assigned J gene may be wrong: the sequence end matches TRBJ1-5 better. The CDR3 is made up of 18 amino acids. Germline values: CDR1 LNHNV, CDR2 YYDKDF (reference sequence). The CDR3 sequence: CATSRGSGTGVGNQPQHF. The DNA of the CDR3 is TGTGCCACCAGCAGAGGTTCGGGGACAGGGGTCGGCAATCAGCCCCAGCATTTT.

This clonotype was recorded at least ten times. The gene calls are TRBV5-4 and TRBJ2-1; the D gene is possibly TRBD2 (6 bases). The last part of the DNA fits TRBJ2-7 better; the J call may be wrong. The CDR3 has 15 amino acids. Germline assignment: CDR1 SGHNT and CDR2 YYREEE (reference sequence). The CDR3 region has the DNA TGTGCCAGCAGCTTCGAGGGAGGTCGGTCCTACGAGCAGTACTTC. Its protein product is CASSFEGGRSYEQYF.

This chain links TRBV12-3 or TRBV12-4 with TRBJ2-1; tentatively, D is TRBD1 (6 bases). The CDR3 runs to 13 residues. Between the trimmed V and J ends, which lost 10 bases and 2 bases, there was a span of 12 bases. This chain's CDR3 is CAIGRGPYNEQFF. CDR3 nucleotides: TGTGCCATAGGCAGGGGCCCCTACAATGAGCAGTTCTTC.

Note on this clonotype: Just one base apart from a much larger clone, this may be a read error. In DNA form, the CDR3 reads TGTGCCACCATGGGACTATCTGCACCCAGCTCCTACAATGAGCAGTACTTC. As protein: CATMGLSAPSSYNEQYF. The V call is TRBV24-1, the J call TRBJ2-7; TRBD2 matches at 7 bases. V shed 8 bases, J shed 7 bases, and the junction held 22 bases outside the gene matches. The CDR3 contains 17 residues. Per germline, CDR1 KGHDR and CDR2 SFDVKD.

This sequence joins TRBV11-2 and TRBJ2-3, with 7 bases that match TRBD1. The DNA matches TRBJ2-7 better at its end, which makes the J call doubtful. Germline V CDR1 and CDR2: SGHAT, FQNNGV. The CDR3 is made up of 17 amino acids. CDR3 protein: CASSLFTRTGVQYEQYF. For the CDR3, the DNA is TGTGCCAGCAGCTTATTTACCCGAACAGGGGTTCAATACGAGCAGTACTTC.

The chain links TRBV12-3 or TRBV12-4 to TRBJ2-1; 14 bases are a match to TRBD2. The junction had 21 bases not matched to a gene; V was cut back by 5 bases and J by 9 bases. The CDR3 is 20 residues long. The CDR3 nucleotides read TGTGCCAGCAGTCCTTCGCCGGGACTAGCGGGGGTGTTTGGGTCGGGTGAGCAGTTCTTC. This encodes CASSPSPGLAGVFGSGEQFF.

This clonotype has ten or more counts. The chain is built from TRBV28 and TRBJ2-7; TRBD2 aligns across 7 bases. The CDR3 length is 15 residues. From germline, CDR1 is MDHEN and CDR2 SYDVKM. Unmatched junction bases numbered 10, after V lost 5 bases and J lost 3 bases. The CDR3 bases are TGTGCCAGCAGTAGGGTGGCTAGCGGCTACTACGAGCAGTACTTC. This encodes CASSRVASGYYEQYF. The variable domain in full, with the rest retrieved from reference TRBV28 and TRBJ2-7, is DVKVTQSSRYLVKRTGEKVFLECVQDMDHENMFWYRQDPGLGLRLIYFSYDVKMKEKGDIPEGYSVSREKKERFSLILESASTNQTSMYLCASSRVASGYYEQYFGPGTRLTVT.

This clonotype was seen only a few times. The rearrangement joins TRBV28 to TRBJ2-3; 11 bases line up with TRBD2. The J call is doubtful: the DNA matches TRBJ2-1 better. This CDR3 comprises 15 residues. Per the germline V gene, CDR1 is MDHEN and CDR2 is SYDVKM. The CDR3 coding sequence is TGTGCCAGCTACCCTCCCGGGACTAGCGGCAATGAGCAGTTCTTC. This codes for CASYPPGTSGNEQFF.